One and the same sample provided the 25 T cell receptor beta chains below, sequenced in a study of blood T cell repertoires in COVID-19. Sequencing was performed with immunoSEQ multiplex PCR; in TCRdb, only in-frame clones are kept and a portion is missing. The data contain about 440,000 clones, about 90% of them singletons. The sequenced sample consisted of PBMCs or T cells enriched from blood (not recorded which). All receptors come from a man aged 18 to 30 who had recovered from COVID-19.

This chain joins TRBV5-1 and TRBJ1-2; D might be TRBD1 (5 bases). This CDR3 comprises 15 residues. Trimming took 0 bases from V and 5 from J, leaving 14 bases between them. The V gene's germline CDR1 is SGHRS and CDR2 YFSETQ. CDR3 DNA sequence: TGCGCCAGCAGCTTGGGCGGTACAGGAGAATATGGCTACACCTTC. Its translation is CASSLGGTGEYGYTF.

J is TRBJ1-5 and V is TRBV27; no reliable D call. There are 15 residues in the CDR3. Trimming removed 6 bases from V and 2 bases from J, with 14 bases in between. Per germline, CDR1 MNHEY and CDR2 SMNVEV (reference sequence). This CDR3 reads CASRLGQQRNQPQHF. DNA for the CDR3: TGTGCCAGCAGACTAGGGCAGCAACGCAATCAGCCCCAGCATTTT.

The chain links TRBV6-5 to TRBJ1-5; D is undetermined. Germline CDR1 and CDR2: MNHEY and SVGAGI. With 5 bases removed from V and 2 bases from J, the gap between germline ends came to 13 bases. The CDR3 runs 15 residues. The CDR3 sequence: CASSQPPRGNQPQHF. The DNA of the CDR3 is TGTGCCAGCAGTCAACCGCCCCGCGGCAATCAGCCCCAGCATTTT.

The chain carries TRBV4-1 and TRBJ1-5, with D unresolved. The CDR3 totals 14 residues. The germline V gene encodes CDR1 MGHRA and CDR2 YSYEKL. Deletions cut 1 base from V and 6 bases from J, with 10 bases between. CDR3 region: CASSQVTAVQPQHF. For the CDR3, the DNA is TGCGCCAGCAGCCAAGTCACAGCAGTTCAGCCCCAGCATTTT.

This chain connects TRBV7-6 to TRBJ2-2; the D is unclear. The CDR3 runs to 14 residues. Trimming took 1 base from V and 5 from J, leaving 8 bases between them. Germline V gene lookup returns CDR1 SGHVS and CDR2 FNYEAQ. The CDR3, as DNA: TGTGCCAGCAGCTTAGAAAGACATACCGGGGAGCTGTTTTTT. Protein: CASSLERHTGELFF.

The chain combines TRBV28 with TRBJ1-5; 12 bases fit TRBD1. Trimming removed 4 bases from V and 7 bases from J; junction bases left unmatched: 8. Germline lookup yields CDR1 MDHEN and CDR2 SYDVKM. CDR3 length equals 16 residues. The CDR3 nucleotides are TGTGCCAGCAGTTCCAGGGGACAGGGGGCAACGCAGCCCCAGCATTTT. Translated: CASSSRGQGATQPQHF.

The chain carries TRBV5-1 and TRBJ1-1; 10 bases match TRBD1. The V gene's germline CDR1 is SGHRS and CDR2 YFSETQ. The CDR3 sequence is 14 residues long. V was clipped by 0 bases and J by 5 bases; unmatched bases: 1. DNA for the CDR3: TGCGCCAGCAGCTTGGGACAGGGGGCGACTGAAGCTTTCTTT. Its translation is CASSLGQGATEAFF.

The chain has TRBV5-4 and TRBJ2-1; 7 bases fit TRBD2. The CDR3 totals 17 residues. CDR1 is SGHNT and CDR2 is YYREEE in the germline V gene (reference sequence). Germline trimming cut 4 bases from V and 0 bases from J; bases unmatched to any gene: 10. The CDR3 DNA follows: TGTGCCAGCAGCGCCCCCTCTAAGCGGGGCTCCTACAATGAGCAGTTCTTC. As protein: CASSAPSKRGSYNEQFF.

This chain links TRBV3-1 (or the pseudogene TRBV3-2) with TRBJ1-3; D not certain. There are 17 residues in the CDR3. Trimming took 4 bases from V and 2 from J, leaving 18 bases between them. Germline loops: CDR1 LGHDT, CDR2 YNNKEL (reference sequence). In DNA, the CDR3 is TGTGCCAGCAGCCCCCCATCAGGAGGGAGACCTGGAAACACCATATATTTT. The encoded protein is CASSPPSGGRPGNTIYF.

J is TRBJ1-6 and V is TRBV27, with 9 bases aligning to TRBD1. The length of the CDR3 is 13 residues. V trimming: 5 bases; J trimming: 14 bases; junction bases outside the gene matches: 7. The germline gives CDR1 MNHEY, CDR2 SMNVEV (reference sequence). The CDR3 coding sequence is TGTGCCAGCAGTCCCCGGACAGGGGTGGCCCTCCACTTT. It encodes CASSPRTGVALHF.

This chain links TRBV7-8 with TRBJ1-2; D remains unclear. Germline V lookup: CDR1 SGHVS, CDR2 FQNEAQ. The CDR3 has 13 residues. The ends were cut back, 5 bases at V and 7 bases at J, with 14 bases in the middle. The CDR3 DNA reads as TGTGCCAGCAGCCCCCAATTCGGGGTTGGCTACACCTTC. It codes for CASSPQFGVGYTF.

The chain has TRBV25-1 and TRBJ1-1; TRBD1 agrees at 10 bases. Germline V gene sequence: CDR1 MGHDK, CDR2 SYGVNS. Trimming removed 1 base from V and 6 bases from J; junction bases left unmatched: 8. The CDR3 contains 16 residues. The CDR3 bases are TGTGCCAGCAGTGAATCCCGACAGGGGGCATGGGCTGAAGCTTTCTTT. Protein product: CASSESRQGAWAEAFF.

J is TRBJ1-6 and V is TRBV3-1 (or the pseudogene TRBV3-2); 8 nucleotides agree with TRBD1. The CDR3 is made up of 14 amino acids. Germline V gives CDR1 LGHDT, CDR2 YNNKEL (reference sequence). Trimming removed 4 bases from V and 10 bases from J; junction bases left unmatched: 6. The CDR3 DNA follows: TGTGCCAGCAGCCCGGGACAGGCTTGGTCACCCCTCCACTTT. Translation: CASSPGQAWSPLHF.

The chain joins TRBV19 to TRBJ2-3; D gene uncertain. Germline V gene lookup returns CDR1 LNHDA and CDR2 SQIVND (reference sequence). The CDR3 has 17 amino acids. The V end was cut by 10 bases, the J end by 0 bases, with 23 bases between. The CDR3 protein is CATRQQTRFPSTDTQYF. Written as DNA, the CDR3 is TGTGCCACCAGGCAACAGACACGCTTTCCTAGCACAGATACGCAGTATTTT.

This clone occurred a few times. The rearrangement links TRBV3-1 (or the pseudogene TRBV3-2) to TRBJ2-3; 10 bases align to TRBD2. Unmatched junction bases numbered 9, after V lost 6 bases and J lost 9 bases. The CDR3 has 14 amino acids. Germline loops: CDR1 LGHDT, CDR2 YNNKEL (reference sequence). CDR3 sequence reads: CASSRSGRIETQYF. In nucleotides, the CDR3 is TGTGCCAGCAGTCGTAGCGGGAGGATAGAGACGCAGTATTTT.

The V gene is TRBV11-3, the J gene TRBJ1-3; D unclear. The CDR3 is 15 amino acids. Germline values: CDR1 SGHNT, CDR2 YENEEA. V lost 1 base and J 7 bases, leaving 14 bases between the germline ends. In DNA form, the CDR3 reads TGTGCCAGCAGCTTAGGGAGCGGTCTGGGGAACACCATATATTTT. Its protein product is CASSLGSGLGNTIYF.

The chain uses TRBV7-2 and TRBJ1-2; perhaps TRBD1 as D (6 bases). Deletions cut 4 bases from V and 10 bases from J, with 16 bases between. CDR3 length: 13 residues. In germline, CDR1 is SGHTA, CDR2 FQGNSA. CDR3 amino acids: CASSSLWTEPYTF. The CDR3, as DNA: TGTGCCAGCAGCTCCCTCTGGACAGAGCCCTACACCTTC.

V gene TRBV19 combines with J gene TRBJ1-1; possible D gene TRBD1, 5 bases. V lost 4 bases and J lost 6, with 9 bases in between. Germline CDR1 reads LNHDA; CDR2 reads SQIVND (reference sequence). The CDR3 is 12 residues long. This CDR3 is CASSTQGSEAFF. The CDR3 coding sequence is TGTGCCAGTAGTACTCAGGGTTCTGAAGCTTTCTTT.

V gene TRBV7-6 combines with J gene TRBJ1-1; TRBD1 matches 12 bases. V lost 6 bases to trimming and J lost 2 bases; unmatched junction nucleotides: 7. This CDR3 is built from 16 residues. Germline V gene sequence: CDR1 SGHVS, CDR2 FNYEAQ. The CDR3 DNA follows: TGTGCCAGCAGGTCGGGGACAGGGGGCTTAAACACTGAAGCTTTCTTT. It specifies CASRSGTGGLNTEAFF.

The chain couples TRBV18 to TRBJ2-2, with 7 bases lining up with TRBD1. Germline V CDR1 and CDR2: KGHSH, LQKENI. Trimming cost V 7 bases and J 2 bases; bases outside gene matches: 7. This CDR3 has 15 amino acids. The CDR3 coding sequence is TGTGCCAGCTTCAGACAGGGTGCCAACACCGGGGAGCTGTTTTTT. Translation: CASFRQGANTGELFF. Based on the CDR3 plus reference TRBV18 and TRBJ2-2, the full variable domain is NAGVMQNPRHLVRRRGQEARLRCSPMKGHSHVYWYRQLPEEGLKFMVYLQKENIIDESGMPKERFSAEFPKEGPSILRIQQVVRGDSAAYFCASFRQGANTGELFFGEGSRLTVL.

The chain employs TRBV2 and TRBJ1-3, with no clear D. CDR1 SNHLY and CDR2 FYNNEI come from the germline V gene. There are 16 residues in the CDR3. V was cut by 3 bases and J by 0 bases, with 12 bases left in between. CDR3 in DNA: TGTGCCAGCAGTGATCGGCGGCTGAGCTCTGGAAACACCATATATTTT. Its translation: CASSDRRLSSGNTIYF.

Note on this clone: Distinct nucleotide sequences in the sample also encode this CDR3. The rearrangement uses TRBV2 and TRBJ1-2; no definite D call. V was shortened by 2 bases and J by 4 bases, with 5 bases between the two germline ends. Germline CDR1 SNHLY, CDR2 FYNNEI. CDR3 size: 12 residues. The CDR3 DNA reads TGTGCCAGCAGTGAAACCGGCTATGGCTACACCTTC. It encodes CASSETGYGYTF. Variable domain in full (rest from reference TRBV2 and TRBJ1-2): EPEVTQTPSHQVTQMGQEVILRCVPISNHLYFYWYRQILGQKVEFLVSFYNNEISEKSEIFDDQFSVERPDGSNFTLKIRSTKLEDSAMYFCASSETGYGYTFGSGTRLTVV.

The rearrangement joins TRBV5-6 to TRBJ2-7, with 14 bases fitting TRBD2. This CDR3 has 17 amino acids. Losses at the gene ends were 4 bases for V and 6 bases for J; bases not matched to a gene: 12. Germline CDR1 SGHDT, CDR2 YYEEEE. The CDR3 spells CASSLPGLAGALGEQYF. As DNA, the CDR3 is TGTGCCAGCAGCCTCCCGGGACTAGCGGGAGCCCTCGGCGAGCAGTACTTC.

This rearrangement joins TRBV11-2 to TRBJ2-7, with 10 bases lining up with TRBD2. V was pared by 2 bases and J by 4 bases, with 2 bases of the junction left unmatched. CDR1 is SGHAT and CDR2 is FQNNGV in the germline V gene. The CDR3 consists of 14 residues. The CDR3 DNA reads TGTGCCAGCAGCTTACTAGCGGGAGTGTACGAGCAGTACTTC. Its protein is CASSLLAGVYEQYF. Combining the CDR3 with reference TRBV11-2 and TRBJ2-7 gives the whole variable domain EAGVAQSPRYKIIEKRQSVAFWCNPISGHATLYWYQQILGQGPKLLIQFQNNGVVDDSQLPKDRFSAERLKGVDSTLKIQPAKLEDSAVYLCASSLLAGVYEQYFGPGTRLTVT.

The CDR3 region is CASSLVEGSTEAFF. The CDR3 DNA is TGTGCCAGCAGCTTGGTAGAGGGAAGCACTGAAGCTTTCTTT. The rearrangement joins TRBV5-4 to TRBJ1-1; D gene uncertain. CDR1 and CDR2 (germline): SGHNT, YYREEE (reference sequence). V was trimmed by 0 bases and J by 4 bases, leaving 10 bases between them. This CDR3 is built from 14 residues.